The following is a T cell receptor beta chain sequence with its context. This table comes from immunoSEQ multiplex PCR, and its TCRdb copy is limited to in-frame clones, with some not included. Found here are 150,000 to 160,000 clones, less than 90% of them singletons; the top ten hold around 2.9%. The data derive from a study of T cell responses to AZD1222 COVID-19 vaccine. Germline CDR1 SEHNR, CDR2 FQNEAQ (reference sequence). The V segment lost 4 bases and the J segment 8 bases; nucleotides outside the gene matches: 8. The CDR3 is 15 amino acids. This chain links TRBV7-9 with TRBJ1-4, with 9 bases that match TRBD1. The receptor's source is an adult in good health. Sequences were derived from peripheral blood, sampled on day 0 of AZD1222 vaccination. As DNA, the CDR3 is TGTGCCAGCAGCTCGTGGGACAGGGTCGACGAAAAACTGTTTTTT. Encoded protein: CASSSWDRVDEKLFF.